This T cell receptor beta chain was obtained from a study of monozygotic twins with inflammatory bowel disease. TCRdb reprocessed the 5' RACE reads; each CDR3 protein has one entry and no DNA is given. The sample's table shows 350,000 to 400,000 distinct CDR3 sequences. The germline V gene encodes CDR1 SGHRS and CDR2 YFSETQ. This CDR3 has 14 amino acids. This receptor was obtained from a human donor with ulcerative colitis or Crohn's disease, or a healthy co-twin of an affected twin (not recorded which). Sequencing was done on a sample of blood. The rearrangement links TRBV5-1 to TRBJ2-2. The CDR3 region is CASSSGQSTGELFF.